The 31 T cell receptor beta chains presented below share a single source sample, sequenced in a study of blood T cell repertoires in COVID-19. Repertoires were generated with immunoSEQ multiplex PCR, while TCRdb's copy carries only in-frame clones and drops some. The table records 95,000 to 150,000 clones, 65% to 90% of them present only once. Material for sequencing was peripheral blood. The receptors stem from a man of 80 years or more with acute or convalescent COVID-19.

This chain joins TRBV7-2 and TRBJ2-2; D is ambiguous. Germline lookup yields CDR1 SGHTA and CDR2 FQGNSA. Trimming stripped 1 base from V and 3 bases from J, with 6 bases between. This CDR3 spans 14 amino acids. CDR3: CASSLGGDTGELFF. The DNA of the CDR3 is TGTGCCAGCAGCTTAGGAGGAGACACCGGGGAGCTGTTTTTT.

This clone was counted a single time. This chain connects TRBV24-1 to TRBJ2-3; 9 bases match TRBD1. The CDR3 has 15 residues. CDR1 is KGHDR, CDR2 SFDVKD, per germline. V lost 4 bases and J lost 4; bases outside the gene matches: 5. CDR3: CATSDQGQGPDTQYF. The CDR3, as DNA: TGTGCCACCAGTGACCAGGGACAGGGTCCAGATACGCAGTATTTT.

The chain couples TRBV6-6 to TRBJ1-1, with 7 positions matching TRBD1. After removal of 2 bases from V and 0 bases from J, the junction contained 0 bases not matched to a gene. CDR3 length: 14 residues. CDR1 is MNHNY and CDR2 is SVGAGI in the germline V gene (reference sequence). The CDR3 DNA reads TGTGCCAGCAGTTACGACAGGGTGAACACTGAAGCTTTCTTT. Protein product: CASSYDRVNTEAFF.

Here the CDR3 reads CASSPFTGNIQYF. The CDR3 DNA follows: TGTGCCAGCAGCCCGTTTACAGGGAACATTCAGTACTTC. The chain links TRBV9 to TRBJ2-4, with TRBD1 as a possible D gene (6 bases). The CDR3 sequence is 13 residues long. V lost 4 bases and J lost 7, with 12 bases in between. Per germline, CDR1 SGDLS and CDR2 YYNGEE.

J is TRBJ1-1 and V is TRBV9, with 9 bases that match TRBD1. The junction had 3 bases not matched to a gene; V was cut back by 3 bases and J by 0 bases. This CDR3 is 15 amino acids long. Germline CDR1 and CDR2: SGDLS and YYNGEE. The CDR3 here is CASSEGTGMNTEAFF. CDR3 sequence (DNA): TGTGCCAGCAGCGAGGGGACAGGGATGAACACTGAAGCTTTCTTT.

This clone was found a few times. The chain is built from TRBV6-5 and TRBJ2-2; 7 nucleotides line up with TRBD1. V dropped 8 bases and J dropped 0; count of bases not matched to a gene: 6. CDR1 and CDR2 from the germline V gene are MNHEY and SVGAGI. The length of the CDR3 is 15 residues. The DNA of the CDR3 is TGTGCCAGCCTGCGGACAGGTTCGAACACCGGGGAGCTGTTTTTT. Protein product: CASLRTGSNTGELFF.

V is TRBV27 and J is TRBJ1-5, with 8 bases lining up with TRBD1. The CDR3 is made up of 15 amino acids. Looked up from germline, CDR1 is MNHEY and CDR2 is SMNVEV (reference sequence). After removal of 5 bases from V and 0 bases from J, the junction contained 3 bases not matched to a gene. The CDR3 nucleotides read TGTGCCAGCAGTACAGGGGGAAGTAGCAATCAGCCCCAGCATTTT. Amino acid sequence: CASSTGGSSNQPQHF.

This chain connects TRBV6-6 to TRBJ2-7, with D maybe TRBD1 (5 bases). V lost 7 bases, J lost 6 bases, and 25 bases lay in between. The CDR3 length is 16 residues. Germline V gene data show CDR1 as MNHNY and CDR2 as SVGAGI (reference sequence). CDR3 sequence (DNA): TGTGCCAGCACCTCAGCTGAAGGGCAGGGAAAACGCGAGCAGTACTTC. Its translation: CASTSAEGQGKREQYF.

The rearrangement links TRBV29-1 to TRBJ2-3; possibly TRBD2 for D (6 bases). Germline-derived CDR1 and CDR2 are SQVTM and ANQGSEA. The CDR3 is 14 amino acids. The V end lost 1 base, the J end lost 6 bases, and 14 bases lay between the germline ends. In nucleotides, the CDR3 is TGCAGCGTTGAAGGTATCCACGGGAGCGATACGCAGTATTTT. Residues: CSVEGIHGSDTQYF.

This chain connects TRBV9 to TRBJ2-3; 10 nucleotides agree with TRBD2. The V gene end was trimmed by 4 bases and the J gene end by 6 bases; junction bases not matched to a gene: 14. Germline V gene lookup returns CDR1 SGDLS and CDR2 YYNGEE. The CDR3 totals 17 residues. CDR3 protein: CASSSRGVAGGTDTQYF. The CDR3 region has the DNA TGTGCCAGCAGCAGCCGGGGGGTAGCGGGAGGTACTGATACGCAGTATTTT.

The chain recombines TRBV30 with TRBJ1-3, with 10 bases aligning to TRBD1. Germline V gives CDR1 GTSNPN, CDR2 SVGIG (reference sequence). CDR3 size: 14 residues. V shed 3 bases and J 4 bases; nucleotides not matched to a gene: 3. The CDR3, as DNA: TGTGCCTGGAGGGGACAGGGGTGGGGAAACACCATATATTTT. Encoded protein: CAWRGQGWGNTIYF.

CDR3 DNA: TGTGCCAGCAGTTGGGGACAGCTAGGAAACACCATATATTTT. It is translated as CASSWGQLGNTIYF. The gene calls are TRBV6-5 and TRBJ1-3, with 7 bases identical to TRBD1. The CDR3 covers 14 residues. Germline-derived CDR1 and CDR2 are MNHEY and SVGAGI. After removal of 4 bases from V and 4 bases from J, the junction contained 4 bases not matched to a gene.

The chain links TRBV19 to TRBJ1-2, with D perhaps matching TRBD1 (6 bases). Between the trimmed V and J ends, which lost 6 bases and 2 bases, there was a span of 10 bases. The CDR3 totals 13 residues. From germline, CDR1 is LNHDA and CDR2 SQIVND (reference sequence). The CDR3 loop is CASRTGTNYGYTF. CDR3 nucleotide sequence: TGTGCCAGTAGAACAGGGACCAACTATGGCTACACCTTC.

J is TRBJ1-3 and V is TRBV6-5; possibly TRBD1 for D (5 bases). Germline V gene lookup returns CDR1 MNHEY and CDR2 SVGAGI. The CDR3 is 14 residues long. V was cut by 7 bases and J by 5 bases, with 15 bases left in between. In DNA form, the CDR3 reads TGTGCCAGCACCAGCGCCCAGGGAAGAAACACCATATATTTT. As protein: CASTSAQGRNTIYF.

This clone has only a few counts. The V and J genes are TRBV7-6 and TRBJ1-3; D gene ambiguous. The CDR3 extends over 15 amino acids. Trimming left V 5 bases short and J 1 base short, with 12 bases between. The germline V gene has CDR1 SGHVS and CDR2 FNYEAQ. CDR3 sequence: CASSAAGPSGNTIYF. In DNA form, the CDR3 reads TGTGCCAGCAGCGCCGCAGGCCCGTCTGGAAACACCATATATTTT.

Details on this clone: At one end, the junction sequence differs from germline, possibly due to a read error. The V gene is TRBV6-5, the J gene TRBJ2-7, with D possibly being TRBD2 (6 bases). Germline CDR1 and CDR2: MNHEY and SVGAGI. This CDR3 has 15 amino acids. The CDR3 nucleotides read TGTGCCAGCAGCTTACGAGGGACTCACTCCAACGAGCAGTACTTC. Residues: CASSLRGTHSNEQYF.

J is TRBJ1-2 and V is TRBV29-1; 7 bases line up with TRBD1. Germline CDR1 is SQVTM and CDR2 is ANQGSEA. Losses at the gene ends were 5 bases for V and 3 bases for J; bases not matched to a gene: 3. This CDR3 region has 12 residues. The CDR3 region is CSVTGVDYGYTF. CDR3 coding DNA: TGCAGCGTTACAGGGGTCGACTATGGCTACACCTTC.

The chain couples TRBV30 to TRBJ1-2; D is possibly TRBD1 (5 bases). Germline V gives CDR1 GTSNPN, CDR2 SVGIG (reference sequence). The V and J ends lost 2 bases and 4 bases respectively, with 17 bases between them. The CDR3 spans 15 residues. CDR3 region: CAWSTPGIVAYGYTF. In nucleotides, the CDR3 is TGTGCCTGGAGTACCCCAGGGATTGTTGCCTATGGCTACACCTTC. Full variable domain (outside the CDR3, taken from reference TRBV30 and TRBJ1-2): SQTIHQWPATLVQPVGSPLSLECTVEGTSNPNLYWYRQAAGRGLQLLFYSVGIGQISSEVPQNLSASRPQDRQFILSSKKLLLSDSGFYLCAWSTPGIVAYGYTFGSGTRLTVV.

CDR3 bases: TGTGCCAGCTCACCACCCTCGGGGAGGCACGAGCAGTACTTC. Translated: CASSPPSGRHEQYF. The rearrangement links TRBV18 to TRBJ2-7; TRBD2 is a possible D gene (6 bases). The V gene's germline CDR1 is KGHSH and CDR2 LQKENI. Trimming removed 0 bases from V and 5 bases from J, with 11 bases in between. This CDR3 region has 14 residues.

The chain carries TRBV7-2 and TRBJ2-7, with 13 bases matching TRBD2. Germline V gene data show CDR1 as SGHTA and CDR2 as FQGNSA. CDR3 length: 15 amino acids. V shed 5 bases, J shed 3 bases, and the junction held 4 bases outside the gene matches. CDR3 protein: CASSARLAGGYEQYF. The CDR3 nucleotides read TGTGCCAGCAGCGCGAGACTAGCGGGGGGCTACGAGCAGTACTTC.

The chain is built from TRBV6-1 and TRBJ1-2; no reliable D call. Trimming took off 0 bases at V and 1 base at J, with 9 bases between the two ends. Germline CDR1 reads MNHNS; CDR2 reads SASEGT. This CDR3 has 15 amino acids. The chain's CDR3 is CASSEAHSLNYGYTF. The CDR3 DNA reads TGTGCCAGCAGTGAAGCTCACAGCCTTAACTATGGCTACACCTTC.

The gene calls are TRBV5-1 and TRBJ2-3; weak D call: TRBD2 (7 bases). Germline V CDR1 and CDR2: SGHRS, YFSETQ. V lost 0 bases to trimming and J lost 5 bases, with 13 bases between them. There are 15 residues in the CDR3. DNA of the CDR3: TGCGCCAGCAGCTTGGCGGGGGGCGCGAGAGATACGCAGTATTTT. This sequence encodes CASSLAGGARDTQYF.

The chain is built from TRBV3-1 (or the pseudogene TRBV3-2) and TRBJ1-4; the D is unclear. The length of the CDR3 is 15 residues. Germline assignment: CDR1 LGHDT and CDR2 YNNKEL (reference sequence). The V and J ends lost 1 base and 4 bases respectively, with 10 bases between them. The CDR3, as DNA: TGTGCCAGCAGCCAAGGGCAGGCATATAATGAAAAACTGTTTTTT. Its protein is CASSQGQAYNEKLFF.

For this clone: Compared with germline, one end of the junction differs, possibly owing to a read error. The genes are TRBV5-1 and TRBJ2-3, with unresolved D. There are 15 residues in the CDR3. Germline loops: CDR1 SGHRS, CDR2 YFSETQ. The CDR3 spells CASSLVGEKSDMQYF. DNA of the CDR3: TGCGCCAGCAGCTTGGTTGGAGAGAAATCAGATATGCAGTATTTT.

This clone was seen only a few times. The V and J genes are TRBV7-8 and TRBJ1-2; 7 nucleotides align to TRBD1. Germline CDR1 reads SGHVS; CDR2 reads FQNEAQ. V was clipped by 5 bases and J by 3 bases; unmatched bases: 9. CDR3 length equals 15 residues. The CDR3 DNA reads TGTGCCAGCAGCCAGGGGGTCCCAGGAGACTATGGCTACACCTTC. Its translation is CASSQGVPGDYGYTF.

J is TRBJ1-4 and V is TRBV19, with TRBD1 matching over 9 bases. CDR3 size: 14 residues. J gave up 4 bases and V 8 bases, and 5 bases lay outside the gene matches. Germline values: CDR1 LNHDA, CDR2 SQIVND (reference sequence). CDR3 nucleotide sequence: TGTGCCAGTTCCCGACAGGGGGTTAATGAAAAACTGTTTTTT. The encoded protein is CASSRQGVNEKLFF.

This clone was counted only a few times. This chain links TRBV9 with TRBJ1-3; 7 bases are a match to TRBD1. V dropped 0 bases and J dropped 4; count of bases not matched to a gene: 4. The CDR3 runs to 15 residues. CDR1 and CDR2 from the germline V gene are SGDLS and YYNGEE. CDR3 sequence (DNA): TGTGCCAGCAGCGTAGTCGAGGGGGCAGGAAACACCATATATTTT. It specifies CASSVVEGAGNTIYF.

The chain couples TRBV6-2 or TRBV6-3 to TRBJ1-1; the D is unclear. Germline CDR1 and CDR2: MNHEY and SVGEGT. Trimming removed 2 bases at V and 0 bases at J, with 10 bases between. CDR3 length: 15 amino acids. CDR3 amino acids: CASSYSPGLNTEAFF. The CDR3, as DNA: TGTGCCAGCAGTTACAGTCCCGGGTTGAACACTGAAGCTTTCTTT.

This clone was seen only a few times. The rearrangement uses TRBV2 and TRBJ2-7, with 12 bases identical to TRBD2. Unmatched junction bases numbered 5, after V lost 6 bases and J lost 2 bases. Germline V gene data show CDR1 as SNHLY and CDR2 as FYNNEI. The CDR3 length is 15 residues. In nucleotides, the CDR3 is TGTGCCAGCAGGGAACTAGCGGGAGGCCCCTACGAGCAGTACTTC. Translated: CASRELAGGPYEQYF.

The V and J genes are TRBV2 and TRBJ1-2, with a tentative D call TRBD1 (5 bases). CDR1 is SNHLY, CDR2 FYNNEI, per germline. Trimming left V 6 bases short and J 4 bases short, with 12 bases between. This CDR3 is built from 13 residues. This CDR3 is CASRRGQSYGYTF. In DNA form, the CDR3 reads TGTGCCAGCAGGAGAGGACAAAGCTATGGCTACACCTTC.

The V gene is TRBV6-1, the J gene TRBJ2-5, with D possibly TRBD1 on 5 matching bases. This CDR3 region has 15 residues. Trimming took 3 bases from V and 2 from J, leaving 13 bases between them. Germline assignment: CDR1 MNHNS and CDR2 SASEGT. The CDR3 protein is CASSDQGIGQETQYF. The CDR3 bases are TGTGCCAGCAGTGACCAGGGAATTGGACAAGAGACCCAGTACTTC.